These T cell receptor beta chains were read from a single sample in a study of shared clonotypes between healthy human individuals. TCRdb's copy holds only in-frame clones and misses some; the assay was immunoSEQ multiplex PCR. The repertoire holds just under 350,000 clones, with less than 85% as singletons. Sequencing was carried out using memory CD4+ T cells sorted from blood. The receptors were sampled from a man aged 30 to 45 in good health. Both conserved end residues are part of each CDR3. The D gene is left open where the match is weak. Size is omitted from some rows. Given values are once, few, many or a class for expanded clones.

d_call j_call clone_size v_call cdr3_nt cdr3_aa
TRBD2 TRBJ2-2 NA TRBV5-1 TGCGCCAGCAGCTTGGATAGCGGGCTGGCCACCGGGGAGCTGTTTTTT CASSLDSGLATGELFF
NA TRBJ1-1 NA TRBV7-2 TGTGCCAGCAGCGGCAATATAGGCACTGAAGCTTTCTTT CASSGNIGTEAFF
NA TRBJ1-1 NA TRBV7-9 TGTGCCAGCAGCCCAGGGAGGGTGACTGAAGCTTTCTTT CASSPGRVTEAFF
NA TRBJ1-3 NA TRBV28 TGTGCCAGCAGCCGTGGACAGTACTCTGGAAACACCATATATTTT CASSRGQYSGNTIYF
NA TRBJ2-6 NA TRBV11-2 TGTGCCAGCACCCCCTTGGGTCCTGGGGCCAACGTCCTGACTTTC CASTPLGPGANVLTF
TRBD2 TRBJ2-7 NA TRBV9 TGTGCCAGCAGTATAGGACTAGCGGGAGTCGACGAGCAGTACTTC CASSIGLAGVDEQYF
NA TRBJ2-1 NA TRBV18 TGTGCCAGCTCACCACCGGCTAGCGTGGGCCACAATGAGCAGTTCTTC CASSPPASVGHNEQFF
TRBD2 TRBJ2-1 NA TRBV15 TGTGCCACCAGCAAAATAGCGGGTAATTACAATGAGCAGTTCTTC CATSKIAGNYNEQFF
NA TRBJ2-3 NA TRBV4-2 TGTGCCAGCAGCCAAGACGTAGGGACAGATACGCAGTATTTT CASSQDVGTDTQYF
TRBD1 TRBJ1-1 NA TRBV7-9 TGTGCCAGCAGCTCACAGGGGTTTAACACTGAAGCTTTCTTT CASSSQGFNTEAFF
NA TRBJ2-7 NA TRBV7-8 TGTGCCAGCAGCCGTACCGACCCAGGGAACTACGAGCAGTACTTC CASSRTDPGNYEQYF
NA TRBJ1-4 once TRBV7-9 TGTGCCAGCTCCGGGGGCTGGGGGGCCCAACCAAATGAAAAACTGTTTTTT CASSGGWGAQPNEKLFF
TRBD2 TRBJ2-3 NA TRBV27 TGTGCCAGCAGACAAATACCGGGACTAGCGGGAGAGCAGTATTTT CASRQIPGLAGEQYF
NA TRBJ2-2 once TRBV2 TGTGCCAGCAGTGCACCCGTTTCCGGACTGAAGAACACCGGGGAGCTGTTTTTT CASSAPVSGLKNTGELFF
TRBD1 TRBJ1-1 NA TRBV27 TGTGCCAGCAGAAGCCCAAACAGGGGCCCTGAAGCTTTCTTT CASRSPNRGPEAFF
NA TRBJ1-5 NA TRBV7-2 TGTGCCAGCAGCTTCGTGATAGATCAGCCCCAGCATTTT CASSFVIDQPQHF
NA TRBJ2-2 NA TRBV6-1 TGTGCCAGCAGTGATCAAAGCGGGCTTTACGCCGGGGAGCTGTTTTTT CASSDQSGLYAGELFF
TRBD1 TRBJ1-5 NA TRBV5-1 TGCGCCAGCAGCTTGGGACAGGGGGCCGATAATCAGCCCCAGCATTTT CASSLGQGADNQPQHF
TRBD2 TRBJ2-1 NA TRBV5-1 TGCGCCAGCAGCGAGACTAGCGGTTCCTACAATGAGCAGTTCTTC CASSETSGSYNEQFF
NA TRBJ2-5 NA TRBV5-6 TGTGCCAGCAGCTTGGGGCTCTCCTCCGAAGAGACCCAGTACTTC CASSLGLSSEETQYF
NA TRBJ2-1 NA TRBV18 TGTGCCAGCTCACCACGGAACAGCTTGGGGAATGAGCAGTTCTTC CASSPRNSLGNEQFF
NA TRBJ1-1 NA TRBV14 TGTGCCAGCAGCCTACGCAGGAACACTGAAGCTTTCTTT CASSLRRNTEAFF
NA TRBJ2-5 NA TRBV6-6 TGTGCCAGCTTCCCCTCCGCAGGGGATCAAGAGACCCAGTACTTC CASFPSAGDQETQYF
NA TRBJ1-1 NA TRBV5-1 TGCGCCAGCCACGACCGAGACAGGACGGAAGCTTTCTTT CASHDRDRTEAFF
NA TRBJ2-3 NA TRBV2 TGTGCCAGCATTATGGAAACTAGCACAGATACGCAGTATTTT CASIMETSTDTQYF
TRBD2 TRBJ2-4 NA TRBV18 TGTGCCAGCTCAGCCTCCGGGGGGAGCAGAGATAATAGGGCCAAAAACATTCAGTACTTC CASSASGGSRDNRAKNIQYF
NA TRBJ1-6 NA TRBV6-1 TGTGCCAGCCGCGGAGGGTCACCCCTCCACTTT CASRGGSPLHF
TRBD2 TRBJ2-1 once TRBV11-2 TGTGCCGTGACGGGGCGGGAGGGCCGAAACAACAATGAGCAGTTCTTC CAVTGREGRNNNEQFF
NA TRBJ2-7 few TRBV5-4 TGTGCCAGCAGCTTGATCAGGGCCGTCGACGAGCAGTACTTC CASSLIRAVDEQYF
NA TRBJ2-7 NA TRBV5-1 TGCGCCAGCAGCCAAGGGGGCCAGGGAGGCGAGCAGTACTTC CASSQGGQGGEQYF